The clone carrying this TCR beta chain was recorded many times. No antigen is known for it. The CDR3 loop spans 16 amino acids. The V and J ends lost 4 bases and 4 bases, in that order; junction bases with no gene match: 10. Germline CDR1 reads DFQATT; CDR2 reads SNEGSKA (reference sequence). This sample is part of a study of blood T cells in healthy people across ages. Study results and limitations: Naive T cell percentage strongly correlated with TCR beta diversity.

With a J-beta primer mix and a sample-barcoded 5' primer, a second PCR ran about 7 to 11 cycles. TCRdb called the 5' RACE reads again in MiXCR, with one record for every CDR3 protein. The sample consists of hundreds of thousands of distinct CDR3 sequences, roughly 24% of them appearing once. Separately, the same data were catalogued under a study of T cells of mothers and their children. That paper adds: All donors were healthy and Caucasian; they were a few mothers and their six children.

The sequence was collected from a boy aged 5-17 years in good health. Material for sequencing was blood. The V call is TRBV20-1, the J call TRBJ2-5, with TRBD2 matching over 12 bases. The CDR3 bases are TGCAGTGCTACTAGCGGGGGGGCCGGGTCAGCAGAGACCCAGTACTTC. It specifies CSATSGGAGSAETQYF.